This entry is about one T cell receptor beta chain. Germline V gives CDR1 SGHTA, CDR2 FQGTGA. The length of the CDR3 is 15 residues. Germline trimming cut 0 bases from V and 9 bases from J; bases unmatched to any gene: 7. The data originate from a study of cytomegalovirus exposure and HLA in healthy donors. Clones were read by immunoSEQ multiplex PCR, and TCRdb kept only the in-frame ones, dropping some. The data contain some 350,000 clones, roughly 87% of them singletons. The rearrangement links TRBV7-3 to TRBJ2-5, with 10 bases matching TRBD2. The clonotype originates from a woman aged 25 to 39 in good health and CMV-seropositive. The specimen sequenced was PBMCs. The DNA for the CDR3 is TGTGCCAGCAGCTTAACTGGGCTAGCGGGGGATGCCCAGTACTTC. This sequence encodes CASSLTGLAGDAQYF.